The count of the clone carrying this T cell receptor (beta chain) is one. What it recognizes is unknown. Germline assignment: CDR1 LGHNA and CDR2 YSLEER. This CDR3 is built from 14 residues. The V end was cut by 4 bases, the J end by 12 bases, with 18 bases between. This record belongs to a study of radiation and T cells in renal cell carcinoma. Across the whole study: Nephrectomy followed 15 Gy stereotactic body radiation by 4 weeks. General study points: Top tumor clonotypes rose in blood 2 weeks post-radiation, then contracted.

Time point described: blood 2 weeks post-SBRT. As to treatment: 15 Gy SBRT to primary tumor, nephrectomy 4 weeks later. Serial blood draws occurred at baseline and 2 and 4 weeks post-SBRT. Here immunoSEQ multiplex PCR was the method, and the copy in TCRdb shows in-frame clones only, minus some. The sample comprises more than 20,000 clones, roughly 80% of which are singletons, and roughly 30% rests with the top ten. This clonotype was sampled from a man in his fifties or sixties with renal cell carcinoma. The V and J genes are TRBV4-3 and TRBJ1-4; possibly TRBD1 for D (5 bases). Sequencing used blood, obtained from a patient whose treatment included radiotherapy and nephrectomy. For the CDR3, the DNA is TGCGCCAGCAGCCGGTACCCGACAGCCACGGAACTGTTTTTT. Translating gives CASSRYPTATELFF.